The clone carrying this TCR beta chain was seen once. Germline V gene sequence: CDR1 SEHNR, CDR2 FQNEAQ (reference sequence). CDR3 size: 12 residues. The V gene lost 3 bases and the J gene lost 2 bases, with 4 bases spanning the gap. This record comes from a study of blood T cell repertoires in COVID-19. Study-level information: The analysed material was cDNA or gDNA that came from T cells, B-cell-depleted T cells, or PBMCs.

The method was immunoSEQ multiplex PCR; TCRdb's version includes in-frame clones alone and lacks a portion of them. The table has 190,000 or so clones, 85% to 90% seen once. Sequences were obtained from peripheral blood. V is TRBV7-9 and J is TRBJ1-1; D uncertain. This receptor was identified in a woman aged 70-85 years with acute or convalescent COVID-19. Here the CDR3 DNA reads TGTGCCAGCAGCTTTCCTAACACTGAAGCTTTCTTT. Its protein product is CASSFPNTEAFF.